A selection of T cell receptor beta chains follows, all from one sample in a study of cytomegalovirus exposure and HLA in healthy donors. Assay: immunoSEQ multiplex PCR; the TCRdb copy retains only in-frame clones and omits some. Of 100,000 to 150,000 clones detected, about 83% appear once; the ten largest clones hold about 1.2%. The specimen was PBMCs. These TCRs come from a girl under 10 years old in good health and CMV-seronegative. Each CDR3 is given without its conserved first and last residue. A D gene is named only where the DNA matches it firmly. Clone size appears in some rows only: once, few, many, or a class for an expanded clone.

TRBV4-1	-	-	TRBJ2-5	ASSQDQTGNSKTQY
TRBV7-2	-	once	TRBJ2-5	ASSGLLGTQY
TRBV7-7	-	-	TRBJ2-5	ASSLAHQKQETQY
TRBV6-1	-	-	TRBJ1-1	ASSVPGDSATVAF
TRBV5-4	-	-	TRBJ2-3	ASSLDIDTQY
TRBV7-9	TRBD2	-	TRBJ2-7	ASSFSGGAYEQY
TRBV6-5	TRBD2	-	TRBJ2-7	ASSYLGGEQY
TRBV25-1	TRBD1	few	TRBJ2-5	ASSEGQAQETQY
TRBV6-5	TRBD2	-	TRBJ2-1	ASSPGTSGLGEQF
TRBV2	TRBD1	once	TRBJ2-2	ASSRQGTNTGELF
TRBV7-9	-	-	TRBJ1-2	ASSPRTSYGYT
TRBV4-1	TRBD2	few	TRBJ2-1	ASSVIGGAMDNEQF
TRBV30	TRBD2	-	TRBJ2-5	AWGGLAGWEETQY
TRBV5-1	-	-	TRBJ2-7	ARDGDYEQY
TRBV5-4	TRBD1	few	TRBJ1-4	ASSLDRGGEKLF
TRBV2	TRBD1	-	TRBJ1-1	ASSTTGGMILNAEAF
TRBV6-1	TRBD1	-	TRBJ2-7	ASSGRDRGGYEQY
TRBV5-1	-	-	TRBJ2-1	ASSSSERVYEQF
TRBV6-6	-	-	TRBJ2-1	ASSFGGPGGNEQF
TRBV6-6	-	-	TRBJ1-3	ASWLLSGNTIY
TRBV4-1	TRBD1	-	TRBJ1-4	ASSQDVQGEAEKLF
TRBV13	-	-	TRBJ1-1	ASSFQGTDTEAF
TRBV5-5	-	-	TRBJ1-2	ASSLDSANYGYT
TRBV29-1	TRBD1	few	TRBJ2-7	SVVLSRGLRLSYEQY
TRBV5-8	-	few	TRBJ1-5	ASSSNRAGGNQPQH
TRBV27	-	-	TRBJ2-7	ASSWGGTGKYEQY
TRBV28	-	-	TRBJ1-2	ASSLEGGGYT
TRBV5-1	TRBD2	-	TRBJ2-2	ASSTGLAGPGELF
TRBV28	-	once	TRBJ1-1	ASSLSSYLGVSGNTEAF
TRBV29-1	-	-	TRBJ1-5	SVPSPLNQPQH
TRBV29-1	-	-	TRBJ1-2	SVDQVYGYT
TRBV7-9	-	-	-	ASSRTIPYEQY
TRBV9	-	-	TRBJ2-1	ASSVNLFREQF
TRBV6-4	-	-	TRBJ1-3	ASKLSGNTIY
TRBV19	TRBD1	-	TRBJ1-1	ASSNRGNTEAF
TRBV7-2	-	-	TRBJ2-2	ASSPLGELF
TRBV14	TRBD1	-	TRBJ1-4	ASSQAPRGLANEKLF
TRBV2	TRBD2	-	TRBJ2-7	ASRSGGRLYEQY
TRBV6-1	TRBD1	-	TRBJ2-1	ASTLDRNEQF
TRBV4-3	TRBD1	-	TRBJ1-6	ASSQGTPGQSNSPLH
TRBV19	TRBD1	-	TRBJ1-2	ASSRDRADYGYT
TRBV4-1	-	-	TRBJ1-2	ASSQGNWGGSGWT
TRBV5-1	-	-	TRBJ2-1	ASSETLGYNEQF
TRBV30	-	few	TRBJ2-7	AWRGVDSVHYEQY
TRBV4-3	-	few	TRBJ2-1	ASSQTRGQTDDEQF
TRBV4-2	TRBD2	-	TRBJ2-1	ASSQDRAGGPMGNEQF
TRBV30	-	few	TRBJ1-1	AWSPNEAEAF
TRBV7-8	TRBD2	-	TRBJ2-3	ASSATPLLAGLPGTDTQY
TRBV2	-	-	TRBJ2-2	ASSVLAGELF
TRBV5-8	TRBD1	-	TRBJ2-3	ASSLARQGSNTDTQY
TRBV4-1	TRBD1	-	TRBJ1-2	ASSQERGLGGYT
TRBV25-1	TRBD1	-	TRBJ2-7	ASSFPGQGSYEQY
TRBV9	-	-	TRBJ1-2	ASSPQVDVLYGYT
TRBV7-8	-	-	TRBJ1-4	ASSLARVPTNEKLF